This is a list of T cell receptor beta chains from one sample in a study of blood T cell repertoires in COVID-19. Sequencing was performed with immunoSEQ multiplex PCR; in TCRdb, only in-frame clones are kept and a portion is missing. The sample holds about 160,000 clones, 90% seen once. Material for sequencing was peripheral blood. These receptors all stem from a man aged 45-65 years with acute or convalescent COVID-19. Both conserved end residues are part of each CDR3. Fields, in order: clone size, V gene, CDR3 length, J gene, D gene, CDR3 DNA, CDR3 protein. The D gene is left open where the match is weak. Clone size is given for some rows only: seen once, a few or many times, or a class if the clone is expanded.

>NA|TRBV28|14|TRBJ1-1|NA
TGTGCCAGCAGCACTGGGGGGGGGCTCACTGAAGCTTTCTTT
CASSTGGGLTEAFF
>NA|TRBV12-3/TRBV12-4|11|TRBJ2-2|NA
TGTGCCAGCAGGACATTGCGGGAGCTGTTTTTT
CASRTLRELFF
>NA|TRBV2|14|TRBJ2-1|NA
TGTGCCAGCCACTACGGGGGAGAAAGCAATGAGCAGTTCTTC
CASHYGGESNEQFF
>NA|TRBV10-3|13|TRBJ2-1|NA
TGTGCCATCAGTGAATCAGGGGACAATGAGCAGTTCTTC
CAISESGDNEQFF
>NA|TRBV11-2|11|TRBJ2-7|NA
TGTGCCAGCAGCTTAGGGCTCGAGCAGTACTTC
CASSLGLEQYF
>NA|TRBV6-6|12|TRBJ1-5|NA
TGTGCCAGCAGTTCGGGGGATCAGCCCCAGCATTTT
CASSSGDQPQHF
>NA|TRBV7-6|13|TRBJ1-2|NA
TGTGCCAGCCGGGGGAACGGAGGGGATGGCTACACCTTC
CASRGNGGDGYTF
>NA|TRBV7-8|15|TRBJ2-7|NA
TGTGCCAGCAGCCACTCGGGAGTAGGTTCCTACGAGCAGTACTTC
CASSHSGVGSYEQYF
>once|TRBV6-6|13|TRBJ1-2|NA
TGTGCCAGCAGTCGTACAGGGAACTATGGCTACACCTTC
CASSRTGNYGYTF
>NA|TRBV2|12|TRBJ2-7|NA
TGTGCCAGTTGGAGGTACTACAACGAGCAGTACTTC
CASWRYYNEQYF
>NA|TRBV5-1|15|TRBJ2-1|NA
TGCGCCAGCAGCTTGGCTTCGGGTTCGTACAATGAGCAGTTCTTC
CASSLASGSYNEQFF
>once|TRBV3-1/TRBV3-2|14|TRBJ2-7|TRBD2
TGTGCCAGCAGCCTGAGCGGGAGGGGAAACGAGCAGTACTTC
CASSLSGRGNEQYF
>once|TRBV29-1|15|TRBJ1-2|NA
TGCAGCGTTGCTCCGTACAGGGAAGGGAACTATGGCTACACCTTC
CSVAPYREGNYGYTF
>once|TRBV7-9|13|TRBJ2-3|NA
TGTGCCAGCAGCGTGGACAACTCAGATACGCAGTATTTT
CASSVDNSDTQYF
>NA|TRBV7-9|14|TRBJ2-5|NA
TGTGCCAGCAGCTCGGGCCCCAAGCGGGAGACCCAGTACTTC
CASSSGPKRETQYF
>few|TRBV27|16|TRBJ1-3|NA
TGTGCCAGCAGTTTACAGCAGCCCGGGTCTGGAAACACCATATATTTT
CASSLQQPGSGNTIYF
>NA|TRBV27|14|TRBJ2-5|NA
TGTGCCAGCAGTCCGGTGGAGGACCAAGAGACCCAGTACTTC
CASSPVEDQETQYF
>NA|TRBV5-1|15|TRBJ2-1|TRBD1
TGCGCCAGCAGGCTACCGGGACAGGGGTACAATGAGCAGTTCTTC
CASRLPGQGYNEQFF
>once|TRBV9|18|TRBJ2-3|TRBD2
TGTGCCAGCAGCGTAGAGGGACTAGCGGCTACCAGCACAGATACGCAGTATTTT
CASSVEGLAATSTDTQYF
>NA|TRBV6-5|13|TRBJ1-6|NA
TGTGCCAGCAGAGCCCAGGGGAATTCACCCCTCCACTTT
CASRAQGNSPLHF
>NA|TRBV18|13|TRBJ2-1|TRBD1
TGTGCCAGCTCACCAACGACAGGGGATGAGCAGTTCTTC
CASSPTTGDEQFF
>NA|TRBV5-6|13|TRBJ2-2|TRBD2
TGTGCCAGCCTTACGGGGGGCACCGGGGAGCTGTTTTTT
CASLTGGTGELFF
>NA|TRBV6-5|13|TRBJ2-7|NA
TGTGCCAGCAGTACCGGGTCGAGGCGCGAGCAGTACTTC
CASSTGSRREQYF
>NA|TRBV7-3|13|TRBJ2-1|NA
TGTGCCAGCAGCTTGGACTGGGACAATGAGCAGTTCTTC
CASSLDWDNEQFF
>NA|TRBV24-1|12|TRBJ1-1|NA
TGTGCCACCGCCTCCCCACAGGGTTCAGCTTTCTTT
CATASPQGSAFF
>NA|TRBV27|16|TRBJ2-1|TRBD2
TGTGCCAGCAGTCCATGGGGGACTAGCGGGGGGTATGAGCAGTTCTTC
CASSPWGTSGGYEQFF
>once|TRBV28|14|TRBJ1-2|TRBD1
TGTGCCAGCAGTTTACACCCCGGACAGGTTGGCTACACCTTC
CASSLHPGQVGYTF
>NA|TRBV10-1|13|TRBJ2-1|NA
TGCGCCAGCAGTGAGAACTGGGCCACAGAGCAGTTCTTC
CASSENWATEQFF
>NA|TRBV7-8|12|TRBJ1-2|NA
TGTGCCAGCAGCCTGTACACACATGGCTACACCTTC
CASSLYTHGYTF
>NA|TRBV29-1|13|TRBJ2-7|NA
TGCAGCGTTGAGGCAGGCAGCTCCTACGAGCAGTACTTC
CSVEAGSSYEQYF
>NA|TRBV19|17|TRBJ2-2|TRBD1
TGTGCCAGTAGTCAGACGGGACAGGGGGCTGGGACCGGGGAGCTGTTTTTT
CASSQTGQGAGTGELFF